The sequence of this T cell receptor beta chain was determined in a study of regulatory T cells in long-lasting Graves disease. Background on the study: Persistent Graves' disease denoted over 5 years of antithyroid drugs plus positive TSH receptor antibodies. Regarding the study as a whole: Favored gene segments in persistent disease were TRBV28, TRBJ1-2 and TRBJ2-5.

Noted time point: persistent/refractory GD, antithyroid drugs over 5 years with positive TRAb. Preparation of the TCR library used RNA extracted from PBMCs. Into tubes containing EDTA, about 9.6 milliliters of peripheral blood were drawn. This clonotype was seen a few times. Antigen: not known. Arm-PCR of CDR3 regions and iRepertoire HTBI primers were used to build TCR beta libraries. TCRdb recomputed calls from the multiplex PCR reads with MiXCR, one row per CDR3 protein. The sample has 300,000 or so distinct CDR3 sequences; 20% are singletons. From germline, CDR1 is LNHDA and CDR2 SQIVND (reference sequence). The CDR3 is 14 residues long. Between the trimmed V and J ends, which lost 6 bases and 1 base, there was a span of 12 bases.

The chain has TRBV19 and TRBJ1-1; D remains ambiguous. This specimen consisted of peripheral blood mononuclear cells (PBMCs), obtained when the disease was refractory, from a patient treated with antithyroid drugs. This TCR derives from a female donor with Graves disease. Written as DNA, the CDR3 is TGTGCCAGTAGCCTACGACGGGAGAACACTGAAGCTTTCTTT. It is translated as CASSLRRENTEAFF.